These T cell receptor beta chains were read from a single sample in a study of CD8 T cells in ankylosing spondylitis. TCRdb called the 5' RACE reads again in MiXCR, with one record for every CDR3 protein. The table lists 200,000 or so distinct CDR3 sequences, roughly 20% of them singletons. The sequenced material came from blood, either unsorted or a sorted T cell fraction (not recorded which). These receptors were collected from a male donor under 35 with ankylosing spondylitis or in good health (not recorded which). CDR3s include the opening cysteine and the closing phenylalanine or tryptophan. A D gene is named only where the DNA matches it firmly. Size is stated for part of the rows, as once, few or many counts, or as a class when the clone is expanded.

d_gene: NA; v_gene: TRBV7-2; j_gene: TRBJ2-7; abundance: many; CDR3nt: TGTGCCAGCAGCCCGGGGACGTCCTGGGAGCAGTACTTC; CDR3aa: CASSPGTSWEQYF
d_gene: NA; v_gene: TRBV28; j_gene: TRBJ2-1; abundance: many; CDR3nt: TGTGCCTCCACCCGCCAGGGGGGCTCCTACAATGAGCAGTTCTTC; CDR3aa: CASTRQGGSYNEQFF
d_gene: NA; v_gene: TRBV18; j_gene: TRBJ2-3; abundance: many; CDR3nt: TGTGCCACCACAGGGGAGGGCACAGATACGCAGTATTTT; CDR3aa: CATTGEGTDTQYF
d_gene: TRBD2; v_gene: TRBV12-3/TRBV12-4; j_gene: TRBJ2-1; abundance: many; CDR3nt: TGTGCCAGCAGTTCCGGGACTAGCAGGTATGAGCAGTTCTTC; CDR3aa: CASSSGTSRYEQFF
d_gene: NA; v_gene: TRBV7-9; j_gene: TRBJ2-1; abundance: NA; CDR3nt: TGTGCCAGCAGGACCGGGGGCAATGAGCAGTTCTTC; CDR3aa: CASRTGGNEQFF
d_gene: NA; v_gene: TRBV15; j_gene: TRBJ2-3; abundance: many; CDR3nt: TGTGCCACCAGCAGAGCGTTGGATACGCAGTATTTT; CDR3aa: CATSRALDTQYF
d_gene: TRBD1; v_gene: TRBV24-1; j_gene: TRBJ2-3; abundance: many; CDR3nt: TGTGCCACCAGTGATTGGGGGACAGAACGCACAGATACGCAGTATTTT; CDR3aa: CATSDWGTERTDTQYF
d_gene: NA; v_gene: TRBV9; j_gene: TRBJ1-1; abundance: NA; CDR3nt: TGTGCCAGCAGCGTAGCAATGAACACTGAAGCTTTCTTT; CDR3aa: CASSVAMNTEAFF
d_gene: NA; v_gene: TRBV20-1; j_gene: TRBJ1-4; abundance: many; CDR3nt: TGCAGTGCTAGAGATTATTTAGGGATAGGTGAAAAACTGTTTTTT; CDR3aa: CSARDYLGIGEKLFF
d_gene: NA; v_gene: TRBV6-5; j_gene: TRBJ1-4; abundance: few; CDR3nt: TGTGCCAGCAGTTACTCAGACAGAACTAATGAAAAACTGTTTTTT; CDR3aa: CASSYSDRTNEKLFF
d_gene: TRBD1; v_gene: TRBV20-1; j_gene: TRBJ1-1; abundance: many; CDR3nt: TGCAGTGCTAGAGATACGAGACAGGGTCCCACTGAAGCTTTCTTT; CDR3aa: CSARDTRQGPTEAFF
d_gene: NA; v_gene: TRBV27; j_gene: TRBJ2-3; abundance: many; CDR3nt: TGTGCCAGCAGTTTATGGGGCAGGGGCGGCACAGATACGCAGTATTTT; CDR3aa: CASSLWGRGGTDTQYF
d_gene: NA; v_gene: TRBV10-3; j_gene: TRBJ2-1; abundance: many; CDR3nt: TGTGCCATGGGGGCGGGGTCGTACAATGAGCAGTTCTTC; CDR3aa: CAMGAGSYNEQFF
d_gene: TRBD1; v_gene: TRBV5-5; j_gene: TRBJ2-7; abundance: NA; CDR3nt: TGTGCCAGCAGCTTGGGGGCAGGGGGTTCCTACGAGCAGTACTTC; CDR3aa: CASSLGAGGSYEQYF
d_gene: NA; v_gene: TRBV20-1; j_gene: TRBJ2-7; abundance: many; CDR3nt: TGCAGTGCTCCGCGGGGCGTCACCCACTACGAGCAGTACTTC; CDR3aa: CSAPRGVTHYEQYF
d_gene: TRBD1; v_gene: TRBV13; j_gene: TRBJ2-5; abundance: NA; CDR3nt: TGTGCCAGCAGCCAGGGGGTCGGGTTCAAGACCCAGTACTTC; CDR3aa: CASSQGVGFKTQYF
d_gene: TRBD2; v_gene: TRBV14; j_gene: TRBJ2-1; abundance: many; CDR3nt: TGTGCCAGCAGCCAAGCCTCAGCGGGATGGTACAATGAGCAGTTCTTC; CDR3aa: CASSQASAGWYNEQFF
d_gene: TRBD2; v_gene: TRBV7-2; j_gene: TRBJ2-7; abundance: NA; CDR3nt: TGTGCCAGCAGCTCCCCCTTAGCGGGTCAGCTCTCCTACGAGCAGTACTTC; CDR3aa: CASSSPLAGQLSYEQYF
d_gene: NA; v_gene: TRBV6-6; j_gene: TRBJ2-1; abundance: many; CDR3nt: TGTGCCAGCAGTCCCCGGGATCCGGGGGTAAGGAATGAGCAGTTCTTC; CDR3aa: CASSPRDPGVRNEQFF
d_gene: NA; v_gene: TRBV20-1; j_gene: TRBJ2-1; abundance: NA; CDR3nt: TGCAGTGCTATTCCTTCGGGGAATGAGCAGTTCTTC; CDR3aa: CSAIPSGNEQFF
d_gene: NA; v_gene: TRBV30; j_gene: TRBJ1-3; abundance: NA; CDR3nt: TGTGCCTGGAGTGTAAATTGGGCCGTCTCGGGAAACACCATATATTTT; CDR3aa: CAWSVNWAVSGNTIYF
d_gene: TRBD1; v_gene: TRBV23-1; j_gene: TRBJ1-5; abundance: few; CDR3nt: TGCGCCAGCAGTCAATGTTACAGGGGCCTCAAAAACAATCAGCCCCAGCATTTT; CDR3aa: CASSQCYRGLKNNQPQHF
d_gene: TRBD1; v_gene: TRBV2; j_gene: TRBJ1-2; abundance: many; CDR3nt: TGTGCCAGCAGTGTCGACAGGGATCCTGGCTACACCTTC; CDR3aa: CASSVDRDPGYTF
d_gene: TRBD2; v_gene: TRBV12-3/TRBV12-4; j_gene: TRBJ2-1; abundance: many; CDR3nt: TGTGCCAGCAGTTTAAGCGGGAACCAGTTCTTC; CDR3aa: CASSLSGNQFF
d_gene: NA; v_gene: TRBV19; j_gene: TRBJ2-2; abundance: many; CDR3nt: TGTGCCAGTAGTCCCCGGGACAAAAACACCGGGGAGCTGTTTTTT; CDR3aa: CASSPRDKNTGELFF
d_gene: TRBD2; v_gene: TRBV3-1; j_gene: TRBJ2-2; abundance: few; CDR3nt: TGTGCCAGCAGCCAAGAACTAGCGGGAGGGCTGAACACCGGGGAGCTGTTTTTT; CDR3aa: CASSQELAGGLNTGELFF
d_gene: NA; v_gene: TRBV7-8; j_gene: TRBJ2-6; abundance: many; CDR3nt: TGTGCCAGCAGCTTAAGTTTGGGCTCTGGGGCCAACGTCCTGACTTTC; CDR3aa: CASSLSLGSGANVLTF
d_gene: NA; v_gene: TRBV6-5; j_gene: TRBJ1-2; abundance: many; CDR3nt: TGTGCCAGCAGCAGGACAGTAATAAACTATGGCTACACCTTC; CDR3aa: CASSRTVINYGYTF
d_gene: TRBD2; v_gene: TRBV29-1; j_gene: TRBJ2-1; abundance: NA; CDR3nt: TGCAGCGTTTGTGTAAGACTAGCGGACAATGAGCAGTTCTTC; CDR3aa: CSVCVRLADNEQFF
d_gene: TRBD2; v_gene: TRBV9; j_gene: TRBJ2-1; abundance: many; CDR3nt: TGTGCCAGCAGCGTAGGTGGTAGCGGGAGATTCAATGAGCAGTTCTTC; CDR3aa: CASSVGGSGRFNEQFF
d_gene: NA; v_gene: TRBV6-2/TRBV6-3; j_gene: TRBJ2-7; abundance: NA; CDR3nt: TGTGCCAGCAGTTACTCGACTCCTCCCGAGCAGTACTTC; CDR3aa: CASSYSTPPEQYF